One T cell receptor beta chain is described in this entry. It lacks a known antigen. The input lacks base qualities; no much larger clone sits a single base away. The data derive from a study of blood T cell repertoires in COVID-19 (dated by TCRdb to the early 2020s). At the level of the whole study: Samples covering the acute and convalescent phases of COVID-19 were provided by collaborators in the United States, Italy and Spain. HLA class I and class II types, where available, came from metadata supplied by the sample provider rather than from assay-based typing. The repertoires were released in a freely available public database meant as a resource for research on the immune response to SARS-CoV-2. Samples came from the ongoing ImmuneRACE study (first 160 participants) plus 1,254 subjects from 6 global collaborators. The sample metadata nearly always contained a de-identified subject ID, COVID-19 status, age in years and sex. Deeply sampled blood TCRbeta repertoires from subjects exposed to, actively infected with, or recovered from COVID-19 were included in the dataset. The prospective study material was composed of cDNA or gDNA derived from T cells, B-cell-depleted T cells, or PBMCs.

TCRbeta CDR3 regions were amplified from genomic DNA by means of the immunoSEQ Assay, a bias-controlled multiplex PCR. Per the original workflow: The number of nucleated cells in each sample was estimated by amplification of reference gene primers within the assay. To quantify the absolute abundance of each unique TCRbeta CDR3 rearrangement, sequence reads were collapsed and filtered. For each sample, productive Simpson clonality was calculated as the square root of Simpson's diversity index across productive rearrangements. This immuneACCESS table, as held by TCRdb, lists in-frame sequences with V and J called but not all clones. Of the missing ones, under half trace to an unresolved V gene in checked studies; the others have no known cause. The V and J calls and clone size come from that table; D and trimming were worked out from the DNA. This sample holds 120,000 to 150,000 clones; approximately 91% were observed only once. Over 2% of the sample goes to the ten largest clones.

Trimming takes 7 bases off V and 8 bases off J; junction bases not matched to a gene: 17. Including cysteine and phenylalanine, the CDR3 has 17 amino acids. The DNA shown is the 51-base CDR3, in frame from base 1. Via the germline V gene (reference sequence), CDR1 is WNHNN and CDR2 SYGVQD. Whole blood was collected in K2EDTA tubes by collaborating institutions according to the institutions' own protocols. For TCRbeta analysis, collaborators shipped samples as frozen whole blood, isolated PBMCs, or DNA extracted from either of those sample types. Here is what the overall study found, with its caveats: How much clinical and demographic metadata was included differed by source and by participant, and the metadata was provided uncurated.

The specimen was peripheral blood. The receptor was isolated from a human donor in a cohort sampled during active COVID-19. The chain couples TRBV10-1 to TRBJ2-2, and 9 junction bases match TRBD1. The nucleotide sequence reads TGCGCCAGCATGGGGGCAGTCTGGGACAGGGTTAAAGGGGAGCTGTTTTTT. Its protein reads: CASMGAVWDRVKGELFF.